This T cell receptor beta chain comes out of a study of response to subunit inactivated influenza vaccine. Overall study results and limits: A suggestion made by the authors is that each seasonal influenza vaccination recruits few new T cells.

TCRdb processed the RT-PCR reads anew with MiXCR; each CDR3 protein has one entry. The sample has 800,000 or so distinct CDR3 sequences, 21% seen once. The V gene end was trimmed by 4 bases and the J gene end by 12 bases; junction bases not matched to a gene: 11. The CDR3 runs 14 residues. CDR1 and CDR2 (germline): MNHEY, SVGAGI. Notes on this clonotype: The antigen is unknown.

This rearrangement joins TRBV6-5 to TRBJ2-1, with 8 bases that match TRBD2. The sequence came from a man in his fifties or sixties who received an inactivated influenza vaccine. The specimen was PBMCs from blood, collected 5 days after vaccination. CDR3 sequence (DNA): TGTGCCAGCAGTTCCCCGGGACTAGAGGATGGGCAGTTCTTC. Encoded protein: CASSSPGLEDGQFF.